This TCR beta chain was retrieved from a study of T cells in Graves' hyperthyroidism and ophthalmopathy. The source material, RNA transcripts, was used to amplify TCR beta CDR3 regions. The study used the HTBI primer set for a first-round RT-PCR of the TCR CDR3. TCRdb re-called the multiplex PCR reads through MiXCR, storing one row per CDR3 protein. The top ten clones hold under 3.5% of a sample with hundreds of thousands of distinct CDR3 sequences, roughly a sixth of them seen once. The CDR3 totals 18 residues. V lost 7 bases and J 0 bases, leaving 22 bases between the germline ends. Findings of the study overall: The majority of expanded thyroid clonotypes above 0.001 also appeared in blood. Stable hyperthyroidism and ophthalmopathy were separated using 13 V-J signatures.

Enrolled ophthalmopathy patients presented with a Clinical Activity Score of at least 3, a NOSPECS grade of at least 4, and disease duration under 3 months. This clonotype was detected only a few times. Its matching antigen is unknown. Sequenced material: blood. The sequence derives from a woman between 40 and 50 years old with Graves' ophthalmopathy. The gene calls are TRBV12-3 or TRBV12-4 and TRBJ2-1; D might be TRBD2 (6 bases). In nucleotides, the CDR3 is TGTGCCAGCACCACCCCCCCTGTGGCGGGGTCCTCCTACAATGAGCAGTTCTTC. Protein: CASTTPPVAGSSYNEQFF.